The clone carrying this T cell receptor beta chain has a handful of counts. Its target is not known. These data come from a study of T-cell memory formation after mild COVID-19. About the study: Largely, the TCR clusters proved donor specific.

Study-wide findings and caveats: In second-wave clones peaking day 37, SARS-CoV-2 specificity remained unconfirmed.

Constant-segment primers were used for 5'RACE, and the resulting TCR alpha and TCR beta cDNA libraries carried sample barcodes and UMIs. TCRdb processed the 5' RACE reads anew with MiXCR; each CDR3 protein has one entry. The data contain 85,000 to 130,000 distinct CDR3 sequences, approximately 12% of them singletons. The germline gives CDR1 SGHRS, CDR2 YFSETQ. The V segment lost 7 bases and the J segment 12 bases; nucleotides outside the gene matches: 13. This CDR3 has 13 amino acids. Sequencing was performed on PBMCs or a T cell subset sorted from them (not recorded which). This rearrangement joins TRBV5-1 to TRBJ2-1; TRBD2 agrees at 7 bases. The origin of this receptor is a man between 18 and 29 years old who had mild COVID-19 (a few samples of this study predate the infection). Cell type and time point are not known. The CDR3 reads CASGPGTNTRQFF. CDR3 DNA sequence: TGCGCCAGCGGCCCCGGGACTAACACCCGGCAGTTCTTC.